One and the same sample provided the 3 T cell receptor beta chains below, sequenced in a study of T cell responses to AZD1222 COVID-19 vaccine. Profiled with immunoSEQ multiplex PCR; TCRdb holds only in-frame clones, not every one. The repertoire has about 96,000 clones, 88% of them found once; the top ten carry approximately 2.8%. Sample: peripheral blood, taken on day 0 of AZD1222 vaccination. The receptor source for this set is an adult in good health.

The chain combines TRBV5-1 with TRBJ2-2; possible D gene TRBD1, 5 bases. The V and J ends lost 0 bases and 6 bases respectively, with 12 bases between them. The CDR3 covers 15 residues. The V gene's germline CDR1 is SGHRS and CDR2 YFSETQ. The CDR3 spells CASSLGAGHSGELFF. CDR3 DNA sequence: TGCGCCAGCAGCTTGGGAGCAGGGCATTCCGGGGAGCTGTTTTTT.

This rearrangement joins TRBV7-9 to TRBJ2-7; unclear D gene. CDR1 and CDR2 (germline): SEHNR, FQNEAQ (reference sequence). The V gene lost 11 bases and the J gene lost 2 bases, with 7 bases spanning the gap. The CDR3 consists of 10 residues. CDR3 region: CASGPYEQYF. Written as DNA, the CDR3 is TGTGCCTCCGGGCCCTACGAGCAGTACTTC.

The count of this clone is one. The chain carries TRBV6-5 and TRBJ2-4; D is unresolved. The CDR3 runs to 14 residues. V lost 6 bases and J lost 6, with 15 bases in between. Germline CDR1 reads MNHEY; CDR2 reads SVGAGI. The CDR3 DNA reads as TGTGCCAGCAGGGGGTTGGGTACCAGAAACATTCAGTACTTC. Translated, it gives CASRGLGTRNIQYF.